The 10 T cell receptor beta chains below were found in one sample sequenced in a study of T cell responses to AZD1222 COVID-19 vaccine. Sequencing used immunoSEQ multiplex PCR; TCRdb keeps in-frame clones, though not all of them. The sample has under 150,000 clones, around 88% seen once. This specimen was peripheral blood, taken 28 days after the second AZD1222 dose. These TCRs come from an adult who received the AZD1222 COVID-19 vaccine.

The rearrangement uses TRBV13 and TRBJ2-4; D is undetermined. The CDR3 totals 15 residues. In germline, CDR1 is PRHDT, CDR2 FYEKMQ (reference sequence). V was clipped by 4 bases and J by 0 bases, with 10 bases between them. The CDR3 DNA reads TGTGCCAGCAGCTCGAACATCGAAGCCAAAAACATTCAGTACTTC. It specifies CASSSNIEAKNIQYF. Full variable domain (remainder filled in from reference TRBV13 and TRBJ2-4): AAGVIQSPRHLIKEKRETATLKCYPIPRHDTVYWYQQGPGQDPQFLISFYEKMQSDKGSIPDRFSAQQFSDYHSELNMSSLELGDSALYFCASSSNIEAKNIQYFGAGTRLSVL.

V is TRBV11-2 and J is TRBJ1-2, with TRBD1 identical over 9 bases. There are 13 residues in the CDR3. Germline-derived CDR1 and CDR2 are SGHAT and FQNNGV. J lost 4 bases, V lost 5 bases, and 2 bases had no gene match. This CDR3 is CASSAGQGYGYTF. In DNA, the CDR3 is TGTGCCAGCAGCGCGGGACAGGGCTATGGCTACACCTTC.

Turning to this clone: The germline gene is not matched at one end of the junction; a read error may be the cause. The chain carries TRBV25-1 and TRBJ1-1; TRBD1 is a possible D gene (5 bases). CDR3 length equals 16 residues. Germline V gene sequence: CDR1 MGHDK, CDR2 SYGVNS. CDR3 loop: CATSLKSSWGGTEAFF. CDR3 bases: TGTGCCACCAGTTTAAAATCTTCGTGGGGGGGCACTGAAGCTTTCTTT.

CDR3 in DNA: TGCGCCAGCAGCTTGGGCACGGAGGCTTATGGCTACACCTTC. Protein: CASSLGTEAYGYTF. This chain uses TRBV5-1 with TRBJ1-2; D unclear. The CDR3 loop spans 14 amino acids. V lost 0 bases and J 5 bases, leaving 11 bases between the germline ends. CDR1 is SGHRS, CDR2 YFSETQ, per germline.

As for this clone: The sample has other DNA sequences that encode this CDR3 too. The chain has TRBV7-2 and TRBJ2-7; D remains unclear. Germline CDR1 and CDR2: SGHTA and FQGNSA. This CDR3 region has 12 residues. V was clipped by 2 bases and J by 5 bases, with 7 bases between them. CDR3 sequence: CASSLYQNEQYF. The CDR3 nucleotides read TGTGCCAGCAGCTTATACCAGAACGAGCAGTACTTC. The entire variable domain, with the rest obtained from reference TRBV7-2 and TRBJ2-7, is as follows: GAGVSQSPSNKVTEKGKDVELRCDPISGHTALYWYRQSLGQGLEFLIYFQGNSAPDKSGLPSDRFSAERTGGSVSTLTIQRTQQEDSAVYLCASSLYQNEQYFGPGTRLTVT.

The V call is TRBV24-1, the J call TRBJ2-2; D remains unclear. V was trimmed by 3 bases and J by 2 bases, leaving 0 bases between them. CDR1 KGHDR and CDR2 SFDVKD come from the germline V gene. This CDR3 is built from 12 residues. As DNA, the CDR3 is TGTGCCACCAGTGATAACACCGGGGAGCTGTTTTTT. This codes for CATSDNTGELFF.

The V call is TRBV27, the J call TRBJ1-2, with TRBD1 matching 7 bases. The CDR3 is 16 amino acids. The V gene's germline CDR1 is MNHEY and CDR2 SMNVEV (reference sequence). V was pared by 6 bases and J by 1 base, with 11 bases of the junction left unmatched. The DNA of the CDR3 is TGTGCCAGCAGAAGAGCACAGGGGTCCCTTAACTATGGCTACACCTTC. It is translated as CASRRAQGSLNYGYTF.

V is TRBV6-5 and J is TRBJ2-4; TRBD2 matches 9 bases. The CDR3 consists of 13 residues. Germline CDR1 is MNHEY and CDR2 is SVGAGI. V shed 10 bases, J shed 9 bases, and the junction held 10 bases outside the gene matches. DNA of the CDR3: TGTGCCATAACCGGGACTAGCCGGGGCATTCAGTACTTC. Residues: CAITGTSRGIQYF.

This clone showed up just once. The V call is TRBV9, the J call TRBJ1-1; tentatively, D is TRBD1 (5 bases). This CDR3 has 16 residues. V lost 4 bases and J lost 6, with 22 bases in between. CDR1 and CDR2 from the germline V gene are SGDLS and YYNGEE. CDR3 sequence (DNA): TGTGCCAGCAGCAAAAGGGGAGACGGGGGTTTCGCTGAAGCTTTCTTT. Its protein is CASSKRGDGGFAEAFF.

This chain connects TRBV6-2 or TRBV6-3 to TRBJ2-3; TRBD1 matches at 8 bases. V lost 5 bases, J lost 1 base, and 8 bases stayed unmatched. The CDR3 is 16 amino acids. CDR1 is MNHEY, CDR2 SVGEGT, per germline. CDR3 bases: TGTGCCAGCAGTAACAGACAGGGGACCGGCACAGATACGCAGTATTTT. It yields the protein CASSNRQGTGTDTQYF.